Presented here are 16 T cell receptor beta chains from one specimen sequenced in a study of cytomegalovirus exposure and HLA in healthy donors. Use of 60 Vbeta and 13 Jbeta primers characterized the PCR. Only in-frame clones appear in the TCRdb table, and some are missing; sequencing was by immunoSEQ multiplex PCR. The sample lists 100,000 or so clones; about 83% were seen once. The specimen was PBMCs. All receptors come from a female donor in good health and CMV-seronegative.

In this sample, this clone turned up a few times. V is TRBV14 and J is TRBJ2-1, with TRBD2 matching over 8 bases. This CDR3 contains 15 residues. The ends lost 4 bases at V and 8 bases at J; junction bases unmatched: 10. Germline V gene sequence: CDR1 SGHDN, CDR2 FVKESK. DNA for the CDR3: TGTGCCAGCAGCCTTGGGGGGACTAGGTTGGATGAGCAGTTCTTC. This codes for CASSLGGTRLDEQFF.

Concerning this clone itself: One end of the junction does not line up with germline, which may come from a read error. The rearrangement links TRBV7-9 to TRBJ2-3; a possible D gene is TRBD1 (5 bases). Germline values: CDR1 SEHNR, CDR2 FQNEAQ (reference sequence). CDR3 length: 16 amino acids. In DNA, the CDR3 is TGTTCCAGCAGCTTACCCCTGCAGGGTAGCACAGATACGCAGTATTTT. It specifies CSSSLPLQGSTDTQYF.

This chain connects TRBV6-1 to TRBJ1-2; a possible D gene is TRBD1 (6 bases). This CDR3 has 15 residues. V lost 5 bases and J 8 bases, leaving 21 bases between the germline ends. Per the germline V gene, CDR1 is MNHNS and CDR2 is SASEGT. The CDR3 coding sequence is TGTGCCAGCAGTCACAACATGGGGGCGGTAGGGGGCTACACCTTC. Translating gives CASSHNMGAVGGYTF.

The CDR3 DNA sequence: TGTGCCTGGAGTTCGGGGGGGTCGTCTTCCCATGAAAAACTGTTTTTT. Its protein product is CAWSSGGSSSHEKLFF. The chain links TRBV30 to TRBJ1-4; D is possibly TRBD1 (5 bases). Germline V CDR1 and CDR2: GTSNPN, SVGIG (reference sequence). This CDR3 is built from 16 residues. V was trimmed by 2 bases and J by 6 bases, leaving 19 bases between them. The entire variable domain, with the rest obtained from reference TRBV30 and TRBJ1-4, is as follows: SQTIHQWPATLVQPVGSPLSLECTVEGTSNPNLYWYRQAAGRGLQLLFYSVGIGQISSEVPQNLSASRPQDRQFILSSKKLLLSDSGFYLCAWSSGGSSSHEKLFFGSGTQLSVL.

The chain has TRBV29-1 and TRBJ2-1; 7 bases agree with TRBD1. The CDR3 has 14 residues. Per the germline V gene, CDR1 is SQVTM and CDR2 is ANQGSEA. Trimming took 7 bases from V and 4 from J; bases not matched to a gene: 10. CDR3 nucleotides: TGCAGCGCGGGACCGGGACAGTCATACAATGAGCAGTTCTTC. It yields the protein CSAGPGQSYNEQFF.

This clone has only a few counts. The rearrangement joins TRBV5-4 to TRBJ1-1; D call uncertain. CDR1 SGHNT and CDR2 YYREEE come from the germline V gene (reference sequence). CDR3 size: 12 residues. Trimming removed 5 bases from V and 7 bases from J, with 12 bases in between. Here the CDR3 reads CASSGSTSEAFF. Here the CDR3 DNA reads TGTGCCAGCAGTGGGAGTACGAGTGAAGCTTTCTTT.

The chain combines TRBV28 with TRBJ2-1; D is ambiguous. CDR3 length: 16 amino acids. V was cut by 7 bases and J by 8 bases, with 24 bases left in between. CDR1 is MDHEN and CDR2 is SYDVKM in the germline V gene. This chain's CDR3 is CASTPLPLRGTDEQFF. In nucleotides, the CDR3 is TGTGCCAGCACCCCTTTACCTCTGCGCGGTACGGATGAGCAGTTCTTC.

V is TRBV6-5 and J is TRBJ2-5; no clear D. The CDR3 has 13 residues. Trimming shortened V by 2 bases and J by 7 bases, and 11 bases separated the two germline ends. Germline lookup yields CDR1 MNHEY and CDR2 SVGAGI. This CDR3 is CASSYEALGTQYF. In DNA form, the CDR3 reads TGTGCCAGCAGTTACGAAGCTCTAGGGACCCAGTACTTC.

The genes are TRBV11-2 and TRBJ2-5, with 8 bases that match TRBD2. There are 13 residues in the CDR3. V shed 6 bases, J shed 7 bases, and the junction held 7 bases outside the gene matches. The germline gives CDR1 SGHAT, CDR2 FQNNGV. CDR3 amino acids: CASRLGLAGTQYF. In DNA, the CDR3 is TGTGCCAGCAGACTAGGACTAGCAGGGACCCAGTACTTC.

The V call is TRBV6-1, the J call TRBJ2-6; D is undetermined. Germline CDR1 reads MNHNS; CDR2 reads SASEGT. The V gene lost 4 bases and the J gene lost 4 bases, with 5 bases spanning the gap. This CDR3 contains 13 residues. CDR3 residues: CASSVPGANVLTF. In DNA, the CDR3 is TGTGCCAGCAGTGTTCCGGGGGCCAACGTCCTGACTTTC.

J is TRBJ1-3 and V is TRBV9; D is unresolved. The CDR3 has 15 residues. Germline-derived CDR1 and CDR2 are SGDLS and YYNGEE. V shed 1 base and J shed 0 bases, with 8 bases lying between them. The CDR3 DNA reads TGTGCCAGCAGCGTAAGCTCCTACTCTGGAAACACCATATATTTT. Translating it yields CASSVSSYSGNTIYF.

J is TRBJ2-7 and V is TRBV5-4, with TRBD2 identical over 11 bases. The CDR3 consists of 14 residues. The germline V gene has CDR1 SGHNT and CDR2 YYREEE (reference sequence). Trimming cost V 4 bases and J 4 bases; bases outside gene matches: 4. CDR3 protein: CASSPTSGGYEQYF. CDR3 nucleotide sequence: TGTGCCAGCAGCCCTACTAGCGGGGGATACGAGCAGTACTTC.

This sequence joins TRBV7-9 and TRBJ2-1, with 10 bases that match TRBD1. V was pared by 5 bases and J by 7 bases, with 17 bases of the junction left unmatched. Looked up from germline, CDR1 is SEHNR and CDR2 is FQNEAQ (reference sequence). This CDR3 spans 18 amino acids. DNA of the CDR3: TGTGCCAGCAGCCCCCGTTCCTCCGGGACAGGGGAAAGGAATGAGCAGTTCTTC. Protein: CASSPRSSGTGERNEQFF. The full variable domain, with the rest looked up from reference TRBV7-9 and TRBJ2-1, is DTGVSQNPRHKITKRGQNVTFRCDPISEHNRLYWYRQTLGQGPEFLTYFQNEAQLEKSRLLSDRFSAERPKGSFSTLEIQRTEQGDSAMYLCASSPRSSGTGERNEQFFGPGTRLTVL.

This chain joins TRBV23-1 and TRBJ2-7; D is possibly TRBD1 (7 bases). TRBV23-1 is sorted into the ORF group, with uncertain function. V dropped 11 bases and J dropped 6 bases, with 17 bases sitting between them. The CDR3 runs 12 residues. In DNA form, the CDR3 reads TGCGCCGACAGGGAAAGGGGACTCGAGCAGTACTTC. Protein product: CADRERGLEQYF.

The chain combines TRBV7-6 with TRBJ2-3, with 10 positions matching TRBD2. V shed 8 bases and J 7 bases; nucleotides not matched to a gene: 9. The CDR3 sequence is 14 residues long. The germline V gene encodes CDR1 SGHVS and CDR2 FNYEAQ. CDR3 sequence: CASRPLAGSHTQYF. In nucleotides, the CDR3 is TGTGCCAGCCGCCCACTAGCGGGGAGCCATACGCAGTATTTT.

This clone was seen only once. V and J are TRBV23-1 and TRBJ1-2; the D gene is possibly TRBD1 (5 bases). TRBV23-1 is designated an ORF whose function remains uncertain. The ends were cut back, 0 bases at V and 7 bases at J, with 15 bases in the middle. The CDR3 is 15 amino acids. The CDR3 protein is CASSQSSGAEGGYTF. The CDR3 DNA follows: TGCGCCAGCAGTCAATCAAGCGGGGCGGAAGGTGGCTACACCTTC.